The 8 T cell receptor beta chains reported below all come from one sample, sequenced in a study of graft-versus-host responses after intestinal transplantation. The data were produced by immunoSEQ multiplex PCR, yet TCRdb's version contains in-frame clones alone and is incomplete. The sample contains 7,000 or so clones, 25% to 40% of which appear only once. The authors plated approximately 200,000 CFSE-labeled responder cells with approximately 200,000 irradiated, violet-dye-labeled stimulator cells. The material was alloreactive CD8+ T cells from a mixed lymphocyte reaction culture, obtained before transplantation. Noted subset: CFSE-low proliferating T cells sorted from roughly six-day pre-transplant mixed lymphocyte reaction (GvH or HvG direction). The receptors here all came from a human patient who was an organ donor for intestinal transplantation.

Concerning this clone itself: This may come from a read error, since a much larger clone is one base off. This same CDR3 is encoded by further DNA sequences in the sample. The chain uses TRBV7-6 and TRBJ2-2, with 11 bases aligning to TRBD2. This CDR3 has 17 amino acids. Germline V gene lookup returns CDR1 SGHVS and CDR2 FNYEAQ. CDR3 amino acids: CASSFLAGGVGTGELFF. CDR3 nucleotides: TGTGCCAGCAGCTTTCTAGCGGGGGGCGTCGGCACCGGGGAGCTGTTTTTC.

This clone has just a few counts. Here the CDR3 reads CASSYIRAGNTIYF. The CDR3 DNA sequence: TGTGCCAGCAGTTACATCAGGGCTGGAAACACCATATATTTT. V gene TRBV6-6 combines with J gene TRBJ1-3; D might be TRBD1 (5 bases). The CDR3 has 14 amino acids. CDR1 and CDR2 (germline): MNHNY, SVGAGI (reference sequence). Trimming took 2 bases from V and 2 from J, leaving 7 bases between them.

In its sample, this clone ranks as medium-sized. This sequence joins TRBV11-2 and TRBJ2-7, with TRBD2 as a possible D gene (6 bases). The CDR3 sequence is 13 residues long. With 1 base removed from V and 2 bases from J, the gap between germline ends came to 6 bases. Germline CDR1 reads SGHAT; CDR2 reads FQNNGV. The CDR3 here is CASSLGLAYEQYF. In DNA form, the CDR3 reads TGTGCCAGCAGCTTAGGACTAGCCTACGAGCAGTACTTC.

V and J are TRBV6-1 and TRBJ2-3; D possibly corresponds to TRBD1 (5 bases). The germline gives CDR1 MNHNS, CDR2 SASEGT. CDR3 length: 11 residues. V shed 5 bases and J shed 6 bases, with 6 bases lying between them. The CDR3 loop is CASSYRDTQYF. The CDR3 bases are TGTGCCAGCAGTTACAGGGATACGCAGTATTTT.

As regards this clone: Other DNA sequences from this sample encode an identical CDR3 as well. The J gene is TRBJ2-3, the V gene TRBV5-3; no clear D gene. TRBV5-3 is classed as an ORF, of uncertain function. The CDR3 sequence is 15 residues long. Trimming removed 4 bases from V and 6 bases from J, with 18 bases in between. CDR3 protein: CARSQSRLISDTQYF. CDR3 in DNA: TGTGCCAGAAGCCAAAGTCGACTCATTTCGGATACGCAGTATTTT.

This chain uses TRBV21-1 with TRBJ2-3; the DNA was not compared with TRBD2, the D call given in the table. TRBV21-1 is assigned pseudogene status. This CDR3 spans 19 amino acids. CDR3 residues: CASRRGRDRSRSSTDTQYF. The DNA for the CDR3 is TGTGCCAGCAGGCGGGGCCGCGACAGAAGCCGTTCTAGCACAGATACGCAGTATTTT.

This clone has a handful of counts. This chain uses TRBV5-5 with TRBJ2-7, with 8 bases identical to TRBD2. The CDR3 is 16 amino acids. V lost 6 bases, J lost 4 bases, and 15 bases stayed unmatched. CDR1 is SGHKS and CDR2 is YYEKEE in the germline V gene (reference sequence). In nucleotides, the CDR3 is TGTGCCAGCAACATTGCCGCCGGGGGGGCTCTATACGAGCAGTACTTC. This codes for CASNIAAGGALYEQYF. Combining the CDR3 with reference TRBV5-5 and TRBJ2-7 gives the whole variable domain DAGVTQSPTHLIKTRGQQVTLRCSPISGHKSVSWYQQVLGQGPQFIFQYYEKEERGRGNFPDRFSARQFPNYSSELNVNALLLGDSALYLCASNIAAGGALYEQYFGPGTRLTVT.

This clone is medium-sized (0.01 to 0.1%) by share. The chain has TRBV19 and TRBJ2-7, with TRBD2 matching 8 bases. The CDR3 consists of 14 residues. Per the germline V gene, CDR1 is LNHDA and CDR2 is SQIVND (reference sequence). Trimming took 6 bases from V and 2 from J; bases not matched to a gene: 6. As DNA, the CDR3 is TGTGCCAGTAGGCCGGGACTAGGGCCCTACGAGCAGTACTTC. Translating gives CASRPGLGPYEQYF.